This TCR beta chain stems from a study of T cells in Graves' hyperthyroidism and ophthalmopathy. On the study more broadly: Peripheral blood was obtained at initial diagnosis, preceding any treatment.

Broader study findings: For ophthalmopathy, model prediction preceded onset by a median around 7 months.

Amplified TCR beta CDR3 regions came from RNA transcripts. TCR CDR3 regions were first amplified by RT-PCR with HTBI primers. A single record per CDR3 protein comes from TCRdb applying MiXCR to the multiplex PCR reads. In the table there are approximately 410,000 distinct CDR3 sequences, about 14% of which are singletons. V was cut by 3 bases and J by 3 bases, with 12 bases left in between. This CDR3 comprises 15 residues. Germline V gene data show CDR1 as LGHDT and CDR2 as YNNKEL (reference sequence). This clonotype was detected many times. The antigen is undetermined. The V call is TRBV3-1, the J call TRBJ1-5, with D possibly TRBD1 on 6 matching bases. This TCR came from a man between 18 and 29 years old with Graves' ophthalmopathy. Input material: blood. The CDR3 here is CASSQVQGSNQPQHF. CDR3 sequence (DNA): TGTGCCAGCAGCCAGGTACAGGGCTCCAATCAGCCCCAGCATTTT.